The sequence of this T cell receptor (beta chain) was determined in a study of blood T cell repertoires in COVID-19. The junction had 7 bases not matched to a gene; V was cut back by 2 bases and J by 3 bases. The germline V gene encodes CDR1 SGDLS and CDR2 YYNGEE. The CDR3 consists of 15 residues. Libraries were prepared by immunoSEQ multiplex PCR; TCRdb keeps only in-frame clonotypes and omits some of them. The sample carries some 320,000 clones, over 85% recorded once. J is TRBJ2-7 and V is TRBV9; 8 bases fit TRBD2. The sequenced sample was peripheral blood. The sequence derives from a woman between 25 and 40 years old with COVID-19, enrolled during active disease. The DNA of the CDR3 is TGTGCCAGCAGCGTCCTACCCGGGACTAGCTACGAGCAGTACTTC. Translated, it gives CASSVLPGTSYEQYF.